This TCR beta chain came from a study of spatial heterogeneity in lung cancer. This CDR3 comprises 14 residues. Germline loops: CDR1 MDHEN, CDR2 SYDVKM. Trimming removed 2 bases from V and 7 bases from J, with 13 bases in between. This clonotype was detected many times. Stated time point: sample taken at primary tumor resection. Unsorted samples of tumor, nontumor lung or frozen PBMC had their whole RNA sequenced. Samples were donated by 72 untreated early-stage non-small cell lung cancer patients. TCRdb independently ran MiXCR on the 5' RACE reads; one entry per CDR3 protein. Among roughly 39,000 distinct CDR3 sequences listed, around 7.5% were seen once.

The sequencing used PBMCs, collected at surgery. The origin of this receptor is a male donor with early-stage non-small cell lung cancer. This chain uses TRBV28 with TRBJ2-3, with D possibly being TRBD2 (5 bases). The chain's CDR3 is CASSLTSRGHTQYF. CDR3 nucleotide sequence: TGTGCCAGCAGTTTAACCTCACGAGGGCATACGCAGTATTTT.